This T cell receptor beta chain was identified during a study of blood T cell repertoires in COVID-19. At the level of the study: The United States, Italy and Spain provided the acute and convalescent COVID-19 samples. Sample material is recorded as cDNA or gDNA derived from T cells, B-cell-depleted T cells, or PBMCs.

From germline, CDR1 is SGDLS and CDR2 YYNGEE. The CDR3 extends over 12 amino acids. Trimming cost V 4 bases and J 8 bases, with 12 bases left between them. How the authors handled the data: Counts of nucleated cells, estimated from reference gene primer amplification, were obtained. Generated by immunoSEQ multiplex PCR, the TCRdb table keeps only in-frame clones and is missing some. V and J calls and clone size are given by that table; D and trimming were obtained from the DNA. In the table there are 45,000 to 65,000 clones, roughly 87% of which are singletons. The sequence was obtained from a man in his forties or fifties with active COVID-19. This chain links TRBV9 with TRBJ1-2, with TRBD1 as a possible D gene (5 bases). Sequencing used peripheral blood. The CDR3 spells CASSPLGGGYTF. CDR3 in DNA: TGTGCCAGCAGCCCCCTGGGGGGAGGCTACACCTTC. Looking up the rest from reference TRBV9 and TRBJ1-2 gives the full variable domain: DSGVTQTPKHLITATGQRVTLRCSPRSGDLSVYWYQQSLDQGLQFLIQYYNGEERAKGNILERFSAQQFPDLHSELNLSSLELGDSALYFCASSPLGGGYTFGSGTRLTVV.